These 29 T cell receptor beta chains were sequenced from one sample in a study of cytomegalovirus exposure and HLA in healthy donors. Libraries were prepared by immunoSEQ multiplex PCR; TCRdb keeps only in-frame clonotypes and omits some of them. The table records 150,000 to 180,000 clones, about 86% of them present only once. Sequenced: PBMCs. The receptor set was obtained from a human donor in good health.

This clone has only one observation. V is TRBV11-2 and J is TRBJ1-2; D is unresolved. V gave up 1 base and J gave up 1 base, with 10 bases separating them. The CDR3 length is 15 residues. CDR1 is SGHAT and CDR2 is FQNNGV in the germline V gene. The CDR3 DNA reads TGTGCCAGCAGCTTAGGGCCGAAAAATAACTATGGCTACACCTTC. Translating gives CASSLGPKNNYGYTF. Supplemented by reference TRBV11-2 and TRBJ1-2, the full variable domain reads EAGVAQSPRYKIIEKRQSVAFWCNPISGHATLYWYQQILGQGPKLLIQFQNNGVVDDSQLPKDRFSAERLKGVDSTLKIQPAKLEDSAVYLCASSLGPKNNYGYTFGSGTRLTVV.

This clone was found a few times. The genes are TRBV6-5 and TRBJ1-2; D might be TRBD1 (5 bases). Between the trimmed V and J ends, which lost 6 bases and 8 bases, there was a span of 19 bases. The CDR3 runs to 14 residues. CDR1 and CDR2 from the germline V gene are MNHEY and SVGAGI. The CDR3 loop reads CASSSLGGFEGYTF. CDR3 sequence (DNA): TGTGCCAGCAGCTCCCTGGGGGGGTTCGAAGGCTACACCTTC.

This clone was picked up a small number of times. This rearrangement joins TRBV9 to TRBJ1-1; 7 positions match TRBD1. This CDR3 contains 14 residues. Germline lookup yields CDR1 SGDLS and CDR2 YYNGEE. Trimming cost V 5 bases and J 2 bases; bases outside gene matches: 6. CDR3 nucleotides: TGTGCCAGCAGGTCAGGGGGGATAAACACTGAAGCTTTCTTT. Its protein product is CASRSGGINTEAFF. Complete variable domain (other parts from reference TRBV9 and TRBJ1-1): DSGVTQTPKHLITATGQRVTLRCSPRSGDLSVYWYQQSLDQGLQFLIQYYNGEERAKGNILERFSAQQFPDLHSELNLSSLELGDSALYFCASRSGGINTEAFFGQGTRLTVV.

This clone was detected once. V is TRBV21-1 and J is TRBJ2-1; TRBD1 is taken as the D call from the table, unchecked against the DNA. TRBV21-1 is shown as a pseudogene. The CDR3 has 17 residues. CDR3: CASSHPAGQDGRNEQFF. The DNA of the CDR3 is TGTGCCAGCAGCCATCCGGCGGGACAGGACGGAAGAAATGAGCAGTTCTTC.

This clone was seen more than once but under ten times. This chain uses TRBV13 with TRBJ2-7; TRBD1 matches at 7 bases. Per the germline V gene, CDR1 is PRHDT and CDR2 is FYEKMQ (reference sequence). The CDR3 length is 14 residues. J gave up 6 bases and V 1 base, and 6 bases lay outside the gene matches. CDR3 sequence reads: CASSLAFRGSEQYF. Here the CDR3 DNA reads TGTGCCAGCAGCTTAGCCTTCAGGGGGAGCGAGCAGTACTTC. Using reference TRBV13 and TRBJ2-7 for the parts outside the CDR3, the full variable domain is AAGVIQSPRHLIKEKRETATLKCYPIPRHDTVYWYQQGPGQDPQFLISFYEKMQSDKGSIPDRFSAQQFSDYHSELNMSSLELGDSALYFCASSLAFRGSEQYFGPGTRLTVT.

This clone was detected a few times. The rearrangement uses TRBV18 and TRBJ2-7; D gene unclear. CDR3 length equals 14 residues. From germline, CDR1 is KGHSH and CDR2 LQKENI. The V and J ends lost 0 bases and 2 bases respectively, with 8 bases between them. Written as DNA, the CDR3 is TGTGCCAGCTCACCACCGTACACTACCTACGAGCAGTACTTC. It translates to CASSPPYTTYEQYF.

The rearrangement links TRBV6-1 to TRBJ2-2; a possible D gene is TRBD2 (6 bases). Germline V CDR1 and CDR2: MNHNS, SASEGT. Between the trimmed V and J ends, which lost 1 base and 1 base, there was a span of 10 bases. The CDR3 has 16 residues. The CDR3 region has the DNA TGTGCCAGCAGTGAAGGCAGGGACTGGAACACCGGGGAGCTGTTTTTT. This encodes CASSEGRDWNTGELFF.

This clone occurred a few times. The V gene is TRBV4-2, the J gene TRBJ1-2, with D possibly TRBD1 on 6 matching bases. CDR1 is LGHNA, CDR2 YNFKEQ, per germline. Between the trimmed V and J ends, which lost 1 base and 4 bases, there was a span of 13 bases. The CDR3 consists of 15 residues. The CDR3 DNA is TGTGCCAGCAGCCAAGTAGGACAGACCGTCTATGGCTACACCTTC. Its protein product is CASSQVGQTVYGYTF.

Here the CDR3 reads CAISDSPGPGASTDTQYF. The CDR3 bases are TGTGCCATCAGTGATTCGCCGGGTCCCGGAGCTAGCACAGATACGCAGTATTTT. The chain has TRBV10-3 and TRBJ2-3; no reliable D call. CDR3 length: 18 amino acids. Trimming cost V 3 bases and J 0 bases, with 19 bases left between them. The germline gives CDR1 ENHRY, CDR2 SYGVKD.

The V and J genes are TRBV23-1 and TRBJ2-6; 7 nucleotides line up with TRBD1. TRBV23-1 is recorded as an ORF, its role being uncertain. The CDR3 has 16 amino acids. With V trimmed by 4 bases and J by 0 bases, 3 bases remained unmatched. The CDR3 sequence: CASSPDRSSGANVLTF. CDR3 nucleotides: TGCGCCAGCAGTCCGGACAGGAGCTCTGGGGCCAACGTCCTGACTTTC.

The chain employs TRBV5-6 and TRBJ2-7; perhaps TRBD2 as D (5 bases). Germline CDR1 and CDR2: SGHDT and YYEEEE. The CDR3 spans 13 residues. Trimming took 1 base from V and 6 from J, leaving 11 bases between them. The CDR3 nucleotides are TGTGCCAGCAGCTTGCGGGGTCCTGCCGAGCAGTACTTC. This gives the protein CASSLRGPAEQYF. Complete variable domain (other parts from reference TRBV5-6 and TRBJ2-7): DAGVTQSPTHLIKTRGQQVTLRCSPKSGHDTVSWYQQALGQGPQFIFQYYEEEERQRGNFPDRFSGHQFPNYSSELNVNALLLGDSALYLCASSLRGPAEQYFGPGTRLTVT.

V and J are TRBV10-3 and TRBJ2-7; D might be TRBD1 (5 bases). The CDR3 runs 14 residues. The ends were cut back, 5 bases at V and 0 bases at J, with 11 bases in the middle. CDR1 and CDR2 (germline): ENHRY, SYGVKD. In DNA, the CDR3 is TGTGCCATCAGTACCAGGGTCAGCTCCTACGAGCAGTACTTC. Translated: CAISTRVSSYEQYF.

A single count supports this clone. The chain employs TRBV27 and TRBJ2-3, with D possibly being TRBD2 (7 bases). This CDR3 spans 16 amino acids. CDR1 is MNHEY and CDR2 is SMNVEV in the germline V gene (reference sequence). V was pared by 6 bases and J by 5 bases, with 21 bases between. DNA of the CDR3: TGTGCCAGCAGGGGACACTTAGGGGGGGAGGGAGATACGCAGTATTTT. Protein product: CASRGHLGGEGDTQYF.

The chain carries TRBV19 and TRBJ2-7; D call uncertain. The CDR3 has 13 residues. The germline gives CDR1 LNHDA, CDR2 SQIVND (reference sequence). The V end was cut by 5 bases, the J end by 2 bases, with 10 bases between. CDR3 bases: TGTGCCAGTAGTGCGACTCTTGCCTACGAGCAGTACTTC. It specifies CASSATLAYEQYF.

This chain joins TRBV27 and TRBJ2-3, with D hard to call. The ends were cut back, 6 bases at V and 3 bases at J, with 16 bases in the middle. This CDR3 comprises 15 residues. Germline CDR1 is MNHEY and CDR2 is SMNVEV (reference sequence). CDR3 nucleotide sequence: TGTGCCAGCAGCTACAGAAGGTTGAAAACAGATACGCAGTATTTT. This gives the protein CASSYRRLKTDTQYF.

The V call is TRBV18, the J call TRBJ2-7; D is possibly TRBD2 (6 bases). The CDR3 sequence is 16 residues long. V dropped 3 bases and J dropped 0 bases, with 15 bases sitting between them. From germline, CDR1 is KGHSH and CDR2 LQKENI. The CDR3 nucleotides are TGTGCCAGCTCACCGATACGCGGGGCCCTCTCCTACGAGCAGTACTTC. Protein: CASSPIRGALSYEQYF.

The chain uses TRBV18 and TRBJ1-4; D is unclear. The CDR3 consists of 18 residues. Germline V gives CDR1 KGHSH, CDR2 LQKENI. The V and J ends lost 2 bases and 4 bases respectively, with 20 bases between them. Here the CDR3 reads CASSPVIIKQARNEKLFF. The CDR3 DNA reads as TGTGCCAGCTCACCAGTAATAATTAAGCAGGCCCGTAATGAAAAACTGTTTTTT. Full variable domain (outside the CDR3, taken from reference TRBV18 and TRBJ1-4): NAGVMQNPRHLVRRRGQEARLRCSPMKGHSHVYWYRQLPEEGLKFMVYLQKENIIDESGMPKERFSAEFPKEGPSILRIQQVVRGDSAAYFCASSPVIIKQARNEKLFFGSGTQLSVL.

This rearrangement joins TRBV25-1 to TRBJ2-7; tentatively, D is TRBD1 (6 bases). This CDR3 contains 15 residues. Germline V gene sequence: CDR1 MGHDK, CDR2 SYGVNS. Trimming took 5 bases from V and 2 from J, leaving 16 bases between them. As DNA, the CDR3 is TGTGCCAGCAGTCAGGGGTTGAGGGCAACCTACGAGCAGTACTTC. Translating gives CASSQGLRATYEQYF.

V usage is TRBV5-4 and J usage is TRBJ2-4, with a possible D match to TRBD2 (7 bases). This CDR3 contains 14 residues. Per the germline V gene, CDR1 is SGHNT and CDR2 is YYREEE (reference sequence). With 3 bases removed from V and 4 bases from J, the gap between germline ends came to 11 bases. The CDR3 coding sequence is TGTGCCAGCAGCTGGGGGGGGCAAAAAAACATTCAGTACTTC. This translates into CASSWGGQKNIQYF.

V usage is TRBV6-5 and J usage is TRBJ1-6; D remains ambiguous. This CDR3 has 13 residues. Trimming cost V 8 bases and J 8 bases, with 13 bases left between them. In germline, CDR1 is MNHEY, CDR2 SVGAGI. The CDR3 DNA reads as TGTGCCAGCTCTAGCGCCCGGGATTCACCCCTCCACTTT. Translating it yields CASSSARDSPLHF.

This chain links TRBV2 with TRBJ1-2; a weak D match, TRBD1 (5 bases). Germline V gene data show CDR1 as SNHLY and CDR2 as FYNNEI. V gave up 8 bases and J gave up 3 bases, with 10 bases separating them. The CDR3 sequence is 12 residues long. The chain's CDR3 is CASDRGDYGYTF. Here the CDR3 DNA reads TGTGCCAGCGATCGGGGGGACTATGGCTACACCTTC.

The chain has TRBV9 and TRBJ2-2; 12 nucleotides agree with TRBD2. Germline CDR1 and CDR2: SGDLS and YYNGEE. This CDR3 contains 17 residues. Trimming at V came to 0 bases and at J to 5 bases, leaving 5 bases not matched to a gene. CDR3 in amino acids: CASSVGLAGVKTGELFF. DNA for the CDR3: TGTGCCAGCAGCGTAGGACTAGCGGGAGTAAAAACCGGGGAGCTGTTTTTT.

The rearrangement uses TRBV27 and TRBJ1-5; 7 nucleotides align to TRBD1. Germline CDR1 reads MNHEY; CDR2 reads SMNVEV (reference sequence). This CDR3 spans 13 amino acids. With V trimmed by 4 bases and J by 4 bases, 1 base remained unmatched. For the CDR3, the DNA is TGTGCCAGCAGTTCGACAGGGAATCAGCCCCAGCATTTT. Protein product: CASSSTGNQPQHF.

The V and J genes are TRBV4-1 and TRBJ2-3, with D maybe TRBD2 (6 bases). This CDR3 region has 15 residues. The germline gives CDR1 MGHRA, CDR2 YSYEKL. The V end was cut by 1 base, the J end by 2 bases, with 10 bases between. CDR3 region: CASSQGRGLTDTQYF. CDR3 DNA sequence: TGCGCCAGCAGCCAAGGTAGGGGACTCACAGATACGCAGTATTTT.

This rearrangement joins TRBV6-4 to TRBJ2-1; TRBD2 matches at 10 bases. This CDR3 comprises 16 residues. Germline assignment: CDR1 MRHNA and CDR2 SNTAGT. J was trimmed by 0 bases and V by 6 bases; bases with no gene match: 5. CDR3 amino acids: CASSLLAGSSYNEQFF. Written as DNA, the CDR3 is TGTGCCAGCAGCCTACTAGCGGGGAGCTCCTACAATGAGCAGTTCTTC.

The chain employs TRBV13 and TRBJ1-6, with a weak D call TRBD1 (5 bases). This CDR3 is 17 amino acids long. Trimming pared 3 bases from V and 4 bases from J, leaving 16 bases between. Looked up from germline, CDR1 is PRHDT and CDR2 is FYEKMQ (reference sequence). In DNA form, the CDR3 reads TGTGCCAGCAGCTTTATAACAAATCAGGGATATAATTCACCCCTCCACTTT. Its protein product is CASSFITNQGYNSPLHF.

This CDR3 reads CAWRAAGGVSGNTIYF. The CDR3 DNA sequence: TGTGCCTGGAGGGCCGCAGGGGGAGTCTCTGGAAACACCATATATTTT. The rearrangement links TRBV30 to TRBJ1-3; 7 bases agree with TRBD1. The germline V gene has CDR1 GTSNPN and CDR2 SVGIG (reference sequence). CDR3 size: 16 residues. With V trimmed by 3 bases and J by 0 bases, 8 bases remained unmatched.

CDR3 sequence: CASKGTADYEQYF. The DNA of the CDR3 is TGTGCCAGCAAGGGGACTGCCGACTACGAGCAGTACTTC. The chain has TRBV27 and TRBJ2-7, with D perhaps matching TRBD2 (6 bases). The CDR3 extends over 13 amino acids. Germline V gene sequence: CDR1 MNHEY, CDR2 SMNVEV (reference sequence). Deletions cut 7 bases from V and 3 bases from J, with 13 bases between.

This chain joins TRBV4-3 and TRBJ2-6, with TRBD2 matching over 7 bases. The CDR3 is 18 residues long. Germline CDR1 LGHNA, CDR2 YSLEER. V gave up 1 base and J gave up 1 base; unmatched junction bases: 7. The CDR3 region has the DNA TGCGCCAGCAGCCAAGTTCCCGCCGGGGGGTCTGGGGCCAACGTCCTGACTTTC. This codes for CASSQVPAGGSGANVLTF.